These 28 T cell receptor beta chains originate from one sample sequenced in a study of cytomegalovirus exposure and HLA in healthy donors. 60 Vbeta and 13 Jbeta primers were used in PCR. Measured with immunoSEQ multiplex PCR; TCRdb has only the in-frame clones, and not every one. In the table there are around 170,000 clones, approximately 88% of which are singletons. The source material was PBMCs. These receptor sequences come from a boy aged 2 to 10 in good health and CMV-seronegative.

The CDR3 DNA follows: TGCAGTGCTCTAGGGGGTGAAGCTTTCTTT. Translation: CSALGGEAFF. This chain joins TRBV20-1 and TRBJ1-1, with D possibly TRBD1 on 6 matching bases. Germline CDR1 DFQATT, CDR2 SNEGSKA (reference sequence). There are 10 residues in the CDR3. Trimming stripped 5 bases from V and 7 bases from J, with 8 bases between.

The CDR3 sequence is CASSSGTGGQETQYF. The CDR3 nucleotides read TGTGCCAGCAGCTCCGGGACAGGGGGGCAAGAGACCCAGTACTTC. The genes are TRBV5-5 and TRBJ2-5; 11 bases match TRBD1. This CDR3 spans 15 amino acids. Germline V lookup: CDR1 SGHKS, CDR2 YYEKEE (reference sequence). V shed 3 bases and J 2 bases; nucleotides not matched to a gene: 3.

This clone occurred a few times. V gene TRBV5-4 combines with J gene TRBJ1-2; tentative D call: TRBD1 (6 bases). Per germline, CDR1 SGHNT and CDR2 YYREEE (reference sequence). The CDR3 totals 16 residues. V dropped 4 bases and J dropped 3 bases, with 19 bases sitting between them. DNA for the CDR3: TGTGCCAGCAGCGAGACCGGGACATCTGTGTACTATGGCTACACCTTC. This sequence encodes CASSETGTSVYYGYTF.

This clone was detected only a few times. At one end the junction does not follow the germline gene, possibly because of a read error. V usage is TRBV7-7 and J usage is TRBJ2-1; 8 nucleotides align to TRBD1. This CDR3 spans 15 amino acids. CDR1 and CDR2 from the germline V gene are SSHAT and FNYEAQ (reference sequence). The CDR3 region is CASSLGQGAYNEQFF. In DNA form, the CDR3 reads TGTGCTAGCAGCTTAGGGCAGGGGGCGTACAATGAGCAGTTCTTC.

The chain carries TRBV21-1 and TRBJ2-2; the table gives TRBD1 as D, unverified against the DNA. TRBV21-1 is shown as a pseudogene. The CDR3 is made up of 15 amino acids. The DNA for the CDR3 is TGTGCCAGCAGGCTCAGAGGCAGGGGGACCGGGGAGCTGTTTTTT. Translated: CASRLRGRGTGELFF.

This chain connects TRBV30 to TRBJ2-1; tentative D call: TRBD2 (5 bases). V gave up 3 bases and J gave up 0 bases, with 12 bases separating them. The length of the CDR3 is 15 residues. Looked up from germline, CDR1 is GTSNPN and CDR2 is SVGIG (reference sequence). CDR3 loop: CAWRTDYSSYNEQFF. The CDR3 coding sequence is TGTGCCTGGAGAACCGACTACTCCTCCTACAATGAGCAGTTCTTC.

The V call is TRBV10-1, the J call TRBJ2-1, with 11 bases identical to TRBD2. Germline V lookup: CDR1 WNHNN, CDR2 SYGVQD (reference sequence). V lost 2 bases and J lost 11; bases outside the gene matches: 5. This CDR3 region has 14 residues. CDR3 sequence (DNA): TGCGCCAGCAGTGAGCTGAGACTAGCGGGGAAGCAGTTCTTC. Protein: CASSELRLAGKQFF.

The CDR3 is CASCPEGLNYGYTF. The CDR3 nucleotides are TGCGCCAGCTGTCCCGAGGGCCTTAACTATGGCTACACCTTC. V gene TRBV5-1 combines with J gene TRBJ1-2; no clear D gene. V lost 7 bases and J lost 1, with 14 bases in between. The germline CDR1 and CDR2 sequences are SGHRS and YFSETQ. The CDR3 runs 14 residues.

This chain connects TRBV28 to TRBJ1-5; D is unresolved. From germline, CDR1 is MDHEN and CDR2 SYDVKM. V lost 3 bases and J 9 bases, leaving 9 bases between the germline ends. The CDR3 extends over 12 amino acids. The CDR3 region has the DNA TGTGCCAGCAGTTTGTTGGGAGCGCCCCAGCATTTT. Amino acids: CASSLLGAPQHF.

This rearrangement joins TRBV5-1 to TRBJ1-6; D might be TRBD1 (5 bases). Per the germline V gene, CDR1 is SGHRS and CDR2 is YFSETQ. V was shortened by 0 bases and J by 5 bases, with 9 bases between the two germline ends. This CDR3 contains 15 residues. DNA for the CDR3: TGCGCCAGCAGCTTGGGGACCAGGGATAATTCACCCCTCCACTTT. This translates into CASSLGTRDNSPLHF.

This chain joins TRBV29-1 and TRBJ1-1, with 11 bases lining up with TRBD1. The CDR3 sequence is 14 residues long. Trimming cost V 6 bases and J 4 bases; bases outside gene matches: 7. The germline gives CDR1 SQVTM, CDR2 ANQGSEA. The CDR3 spells CSVKTGTGGTEAFF. Here the CDR3 DNA reads TGCAGCGTGAAAACCGGGACAGGGGGCACTGAAGCTTTCTTT.

The chain employs TRBV27 and TRBJ2-5; 11 nucleotides match TRBD2. This CDR3 region has 15 residues. Trimming at V came to 3 bases and at J to 2 bases, leaving 2 bases not matched to a gene. Per germline, CDR1 MNHEY and CDR2 SMNVEV (reference sequence). CDR3 loop: CASSFGTSGQETQYF. The DNA for the CDR3 is TGTGCCAGCAGTTTCGGGACTAGCGGTCAAGAGACCCAGTACTTC.

This chain connects TRBV11-2 to TRBJ2-7, with TRBD2 as a possible D gene (5 bases). Germline loops: CDR1 SGHAT, CDR2 FQNNGV. Deletions cut 5 bases from V and 5 bases from J, with 25 bases between. The CDR3 extends over 17 amino acids. The CDR3 nucleotides are TGTGCCAGCAGCCTCGGGGTTCTAAACCTACCTTTGGACGAGCAGTACTTC. This translates into CASSLGVLNLPLDEQYF.

The rearrangement uses TRBV6-5 and TRBJ1-1; the D is unclear. CDR1 and CDR2 (germline): MNHEY, SVGAGI. The CDR3 covers 14 residues. V lost 4 bases and J lost 4, with 13 bases in between. The CDR3 region is CASSFLSVPTEAFF. The CDR3 region has the DNA TGTGCCAGCAGTTTCTTATCGGTACCCACTGAAGCTTTCTTT.

The chain joins TRBV28 to TRBJ2-1, with 10 bases fitting TRBD2. The J segment lost 8 bases and the V segment lost 9 bases, leaving 10 bases of the junction unmatched. CDR3 length equals 14 residues. Germline CDR1 and CDR2: MDHEN and SYDVKM. DNA of the CDR3: TGTGCCAGAGTTTCTAGCGGGGGTGACTATGAGCAGTTCTTC. It encodes CARVSSGGDYEQFF.

J is TRBJ2-1 and V is TRBV27, with D uncertain. The CDR3 consists of 13 residues. The ends were cut back, 5 bases at V and 7 bases at J, with 12 bases in the middle. Germline values: CDR1 MNHEY, CDR2 SMNVEV (reference sequence). The CDR3 DNA is TGTGCCAGCAGTAGTCAGAGGTTTAATGAGCAGTTCTTC. Its protein product is CASSSQRFNEQFF.

The chain uses TRBV2 and TRBJ1-1, with D perhaps matching TRBD1 (5 bases). Germline-derived CDR1 and CDR2 are SNHLY and FYNNEI. V lost 7 bases and J lost 4, with 25 bases in between. The CDR3 runs 17 residues. The CDR3 protein is CASIFRVLRGRATEAFF. DNA for the CDR3: TGTGCCAGCATATTTCGGGTTTTAAGGGGTCGGGCCACTGAAGCTTTCTTT.

This clone occurred once. The chain carries TRBV5-5 and TRBJ1-5; no reliable D call. Germline V gene sequence: CDR1 SGHKS, CDR2 YYEKEE (reference sequence). This CDR3 has 14 amino acids. Trimming took 0 bases from V and 9 from J, leaving 13 bases between them. CDR3 nucleotides: TGTGCCAGCAGCTTGGAGAGGCCTTTGGGGCCCCAGCATTTT. This gives the protein CASSLERPLGPQHF.

The chain has TRBV10-1 and TRBJ2-5, with 12 bases lining up with TRBD2. The germline CDR1 and CDR2 sequences are WNHNN and SYGVQD (reference sequence). This CDR3 contains 16 residues. V was clipped by 3 bases and J by 5 bases; unmatched bases: 7. The CDR3 coding sequence is TGCGCCAGCAGTGACCCCTCTAGCGGGAGGGCCGAGACCCAGTACTTC. It yields the protein CASSDPSSGRAETQYF.

In the case of this clone: One end of the junction fails to match germline, which may point to a read error. The chain has TRBV7-2 and TRBJ1-2; no clear D. Germline V gives CDR1 SGHTA, CDR2 FQGNSA. This CDR3 has 12 amino acids. The CDR3 here is CVSSFLSYGYTF. As DNA, the CDR3 is TGTGTCAGCAGCTTCTTGAGCTATGGCTACACCTTC.

This chain joins TRBV28 and TRBJ2-7; 7 nucleotides agree with TRBD2. The CDR3 contains 15 residues. The germline V gene encodes CDR1 MDHEN and CDR2 SYDVKM. V lost 6 bases, J lost 2 bases, and 10 bases stayed unmatched. The CDR3: CASRPLAGTAYEQYF. The CDR3 nucleotides read TGTGCCAGCAGGCCCTTAGCGGGTACAGCCTACGAGCAGTACTTC.

The V call is TRBV9, the J call TRBJ2-2, with 7 nucleotides matching TRBD2. With 5 bases clipped from V and 4 bases from J, the junction kept 14 bases outside the gene matches. CDR3 length: 17 amino acids. Germline CDR1 reads SGDLS; CDR2 reads YYNGEE. In nucleotides, the CDR3 is TGTGCCAGCAGGGTCGGGGGAGGGACGGTGATCACCGGGGAGCTGTTTTTT. It codes for CASRVGGGTVITGELFF.

This chain links TRBV29-1 with TRBJ2-5, with TRBD1 as a possible D gene (6 bases). Germline V gene sequence: CDR1 SQVTM, CDR2 ANQGSEA. The CDR3 totals 12 residues. The V end lost 7 bases, the J end lost 4 bases, and 13 bases lay between the germline ends. The CDR3 nucleotides are TGCAGCGCCTCGACAGGAGGAGAGACCCAGTACTTC. Translating gives CSASTGGETQYF.

This sequence joins TRBV2 and TRBJ1-3; TRBD1 aligns across 7 bases. The CDR3 consists of 15 residues. In germline, CDR1 is SNHLY, CDR2 FYNNEI. With 1 base clipped from V and 2 bases from J, the junction kept 2 bases outside the gene matches. In DNA, the CDR3 is TGTGCCAGCAGTGAAGACGACAGGGCTGGAAACACCATATATTTT. It yields the protein CASSEDDRAGNTIYF.

The CDR3 reads CASSLDLAGGFDEQFF. The CDR3 bases are TGTGCCAGCAGCTTAGATTTGGCGGGAGGGTTCGATGAGCAGTTCTTC. V and J are TRBV11-2 and TRBJ2-1, with 9 bases lining up with TRBD2. The trim removed 0 bases at V and 8 bases at J, leaving 8 bases unmatched. This CDR3 has 16 amino acids. Germline CDR1 reads SGHAT; CDR2 reads FQNNGV.

V gene TRBV6-5 combines with J gene TRBJ2-5, with D tentatively TRBD2 (6 bases). Near its end, the DNA agrees better with TRBJ2-7, so the J call may be wrong. CDR1 MNHEY and CDR2 SVGAGI come from the germline V gene. CDR3 length: 14 residues. The DNA of the CDR3 is TGTGCCAGCAGGGGGCTAGCGCCCCGGCACGAGCAGTACTTC. Amino acid sequence: CASRGLAPRHEQYF.

The chain links TRBV5-1 to TRBJ2-2; 8 bases map to TRBD1. V dropped 0 bases and J dropped 7; count of bases not matched to a gene: 5. The CDR3 has 15 residues. The germline gives CDR1 SGHRS, CDR2 YFSETQ. CDR3 in amino acids: CASSLAQGAIGELFF. Written as DNA, the CDR3 is TGCGCCAGCAGCTTGGCGCAGGGGGCAATCGGGGAGCTGTTTTTT.

The genes are TRBV5-1 and TRBJ2-1; 7 positions match TRBD1. With V trimmed by 4 bases and J by 7 bases, 14 bases remained unmatched. This CDR3 comprises 16 residues. Germline CDR1 and CDR2: SGHRS and YFSETQ. CDR3 protein: CASSPRPGTALNEQFF. The CDR3 DNA is TGCGCCAGCAGCCCCCGGCCCGGGACAGCTTTGAATGAGCAGTTCTTC.